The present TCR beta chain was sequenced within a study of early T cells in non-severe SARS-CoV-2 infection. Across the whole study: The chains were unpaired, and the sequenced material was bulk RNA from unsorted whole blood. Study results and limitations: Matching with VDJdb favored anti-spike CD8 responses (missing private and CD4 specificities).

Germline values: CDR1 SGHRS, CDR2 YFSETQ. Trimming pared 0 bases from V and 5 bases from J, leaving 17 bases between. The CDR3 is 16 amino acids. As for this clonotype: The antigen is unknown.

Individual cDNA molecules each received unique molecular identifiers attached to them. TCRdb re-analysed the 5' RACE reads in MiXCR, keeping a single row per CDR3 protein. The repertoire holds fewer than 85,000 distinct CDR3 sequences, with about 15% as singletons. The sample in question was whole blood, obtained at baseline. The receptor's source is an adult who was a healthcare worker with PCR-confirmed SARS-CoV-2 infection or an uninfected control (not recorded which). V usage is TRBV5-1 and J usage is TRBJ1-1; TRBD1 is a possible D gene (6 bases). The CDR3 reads CASSLGARGLVTEAFF. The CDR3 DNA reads TGCGCCAGCAGCTTGGGGGCCAGGGGACTTGTAACTGAAGCTTTCTTT.